The rows below give T cell receptor beta chains drawn from one sample of a study of cytomegalovirus exposure and HLA in healthy donors. Sequencing was performed with immunoSEQ multiplex PCR; in TCRdb, only in-frame clones are kept and a portion is missing. The sample shows more than 80,000 clones, 95% to 97% of them seen only once. The sample was PBMCs. The receptors were sampled from a woman younger than 35 in good health and CMV-seronegative. Both conserved end residues are part of each CDR3. A row's size may be missing; if present it is once, few, many or a size class.

v_gene	abundance	j_gene	CDR3aa
TRBV6-5	.	TRBJ2-7	CASRPRGLGGYEQYF
TRBV6-1	.	TRBJ2-5	CASSEGGGQETQYF
TRBV6-6	.	TRBJ1-1	CASNNGQRTEAFF
TRBV4-1	.	TRBJ1-2	CASSQVGSGGEGYGYTF
TRBV2	.	TRBJ1-2	CASTRGGVVGYTF
TRBV21-1	.	TRBJ2-7	CASSRRDRGPYEQYF
TRBV7-6	.	TRBJ2-7	CASSFREGLDEQYF
TRBV7-9	.	TRBJ1-1	CASSLEGEGQAFF
TRBV30	.	TRBJ2-7	CAWRGPLSYEQYF
TRBV6-5	.	TRBJ2-7	CASSYSPGLAVQYF
TRBV20-1	.	TRBJ2-7	CSAGEGEQYF
TRBV6-5	.	TRBJ2-1	CASSYYLGAEQFF
TRBV10-3	.	TRBJ1-2	CAISESESNYGYTF
TRBV18	.	TRBJ2-1	CASSPNRGPYNEQFF
TRBV9	.	TRBJ2-1	CASSVAGTSGLNEQFF
TRBV19	.	TRBJ2-7	CASSIIAGGRQYEQYF
TRBV9	once	TRBJ2-4	CASSDSGVGGPAKNIQYF
TRBV11-2	.	TRBJ2-1	CASSLGQGIHNEQFF
TRBV2	.	TRBJ2-1	CASSEAGGWPDEQFF
TRBV5-1	.	TRBJ2-3	CASTSRQGLFTDTQYF
TRBV5-1	.	TRBJ1-1	CASSFERSTNTEAFF
TRBV10-2	.	TRBJ1-1	CASSGQGGNTEAFF
TRBV11-3	.	TRBJ2-7	CASSLDGTGYYEQYF
TRBV28	once	TRBJ2-3	CAHRGSTDTQYF
TRBV29-1	.	TRBJ2-7	CSVGGRTRYEQYF
TRBV6-6	.	TRBJ1-5	CASTQSDQPQHF
TRBV6-5	.	TRBJ2-3	CASSTGGPDTQYF
TRBV19	.	TRBJ1-2	CASSTHRGSDHGYTF
TRBV9	.	TRBJ1-2	CASSTAIYYGYTF
TRBV9	.	TRBJ2-1	CASSVRPGLVNEQFF
TRBV19	once	TRBJ1-2	CASSMEDRFPLSYGYTF
TRBV7-6	.	TRBJ2-7	CASSSVAGTASYEQYF
TRBV5-6	.	TRBJ2-5	CASSLLAGEETQYF
TRBV19	.	TRBJ2-3	CASSIGLAGVMGDTQYF
TRBV29-1	once	TRBJ2-7	CSGGPGPSYEQYF
TRBV27	.	TRBJ1-2	CASSLLVQGARDGYTF
TRBV10-1	.	TRBJ2-1	CASSDAGSSYNEQFF
TRBV15	.	TRBJ2-1	CATSRATGPPEDEQFF
TRBV6-5	.	TRBJ2-7	CASRSTGYYEQYF
TRBV4-1	.	TRBJ2-1	CASSQGFSSYNEQFF
TRBV6-5	.	TRBJ1-1	CASRGQLHNTEAFF
TRBV4-2	.	TRBJ2-1	CASSRNPRGLDDNEQFF
TRBV9	.	TRBJ2-2	CASSVGGRSFGELFF
TRBV7-8	.	TRBJ2-5	CASSFPRDSGSLGGVETQYF
TRBV27	.	TRBJ1-2	CASSSGQFYGYTF
TRBV9	few	TRBJ2-7	CASSVGLYYEQYF
TRBV2	.	TRBJ2-3	CASSEWWTSGKADTQYF
TRBV4-1	few	TRBJ2-1	CASSPEREGDNNEQFF
TRBV10-3	.	TRBJ2-4	CAIRSDDRGPVQYF
TRBV2	once	TRBJ2-7	CASSASELGSYEQYF
TRBV18	.	TRBJ1-6	CASSQRSGRGSSSYNSPLHF
TRBV27	.	TRBJ1-1	CASSLGTANTEAFF
TRBV7-2	.	TRBJ2-7	CASSHTSGREYEQYF